Listed here are 25 T cell receptor beta chains from one sample, sequenced in a study of T cells in localized non-small cell lung cancer. Only in-frame clones appear in the TCRdb table, and some are missing; sequencing was by immunoSEQ multiplex PCR. The sample has 9,000 to 15,000 clones, approximately 81% seen once. This material consisted of peripheral blood, taken before any cancer treatment. The receptors come from a male donor at least 60 years old with stage I lung adenocarcinoma.

In DNA form, the CDR3 reads TGTGCCTGGAAATTTGACACACTTTCACCCCTCCACTTT. Translation: CAWKFDTLSPLHF. This chain uses TRBV30 with TRBJ1-6; no clear D. The CDR3 is 13 residues long. Germline CDR1 GTSNPN, CDR2 SVGIG (reference sequence). Trimming left V 4 bases short and J 9 bases short, with 13 bases between.

The rearrangement links TRBV19 to TRBJ1-2; no reliable D call. With 7 bases removed from V and 1 base from J, the gap between germline ends came to 10 bases. There are 13 residues in the CDR3. CDR1 LNHDA and CDR2 SQIVND come from the germline V gene (reference sequence). The DNA of the CDR3 is TGTGCCAGTACCCCTCAGATTAACTATGGCTACACCTTC. This translates into CASTPQINYGYTF.

The chain joins TRBV5-1 to TRBJ1-5; D unclear. The CDR3 length is 13 residues. CDR1 is SGHRS, CDR2 YFSETQ, per germline. V lost 0 bases to trimming and J lost 4 bases, with 5 bases between them. CDR3 DNA sequence: TGCGCCAGCAGCTTGGGGCAGAATCAGCCCCAGCATTTT. As protein: CASSLGQNQPQHF. Filled out from reference TRBV5-1 and TRBJ1-5, the complete variable domain reads KAGVTQTPRYLIKTRGQQVTLSCSPISGHRSVSWYQQTPGQGLQFLFEYFSETQRNKGNFPGRFSGRQFSNSRSEMNVSTLELGDSALYLCASSLGQNQPQHFGDGTRLSIL.

The chain is built from TRBV7-8 and TRBJ1-2, with 7 positions matching TRBD1. The V segment lost 4 bases and the J segment 2 bases; nucleotides outside the gene matches: 7. Germline assignment: CDR1 SGHVS and CDR2 FQNEAQ. CDR3 length: 15 amino acids. The CDR3 loop is CASSSTGTANYGYTF. The CDR3 DNA reads TGTGCCAGCAGCTCGACCGGGACAGCAAACTATGGCTACACCTTC.

This clone was recorded once. The rearrangement joins TRBV6-5 to TRBJ1-4; D is undetermined. Trimming cost V 4 bases and J 10 bases, with 16 bases left between them. Germline V gene sequence: CDR1 MNHEY, CDR2 SVGAGI. This CDR3 is built from 14 residues. The CDR3 region is CASSLDPRSGKLFF. CDR3 nucleotide sequence: TGTGCCAGCAGTTTGGACCCAAGAAGTGGAAAACTGTTTTTT.

The V and J genes are TRBV5-1 and TRBJ2-5; 7 nucleotides line up with TRBD1. Looked up from germline, CDR1 is SGHRS and CDR2 is YFSETQ. J was trimmed by 1 base and V by 2 bases; bases with no gene match: 2. CDR3 size: 14 residues. The CDR3 DNA reads TGCGCCAGCAGCTTACAGGGGAGCCAAGAGACCCAGTACTTC. Translated, it gives CASSLQGSQETQYF.

The chain employs TRBV4-3 and TRBJ2-3; no firm D call. CDR3 length: 14 amino acids. V gave up 4 bases and J gave up 6 bases, with 14 bases separating them. CDR1 and CDR2 from the germline V gene are LGHNA and YSLEER. CDR3 nucleotides: TGCGCCAGCAGCCCGGACCTATCCCAGGATACGCAGTATTTT. Amino acids: CASSPDLSQDTQYF.

The rearrangement joins TRBV2 to TRBJ1-6, with D perhaps TRBD1 (6 bases). V was pared by 2 bases and J by 9 bases, with 23 bases between. Germline V lookup: CDR1 SNHLY, CDR2 FYNNEI. The CDR3 has 18 amino acids. CDR3 coding DNA: TGTGCCAGCAGTGAACAGGTTTACTGGACAGTCGAAGGTTCACCCCTCCACTTT. Residues: CASSEQVYWTVEGSPLHF.

This rearrangement joins TRBV7-2 to TRBJ2-5; tentatively, D is TRBD2 (6 bases). The CDR3 covers 15 residues. Germline V gene data show CDR1 as SGHTA and CDR2 as FQGNSA. V lost 2 bases and J lost 2, with 12 bases in between. CDR3 amino acids: CASSLMFGLQETQYF. For the CDR3, the DNA is TGTGCCAGCAGCTTAATGTTCGGACTACAAGAGACCCAGTACTTC. Variable domain in full (rest from reference TRBV7-2 and TRBJ2-5): GAGVSQSPSNKVTEKGKDVELRCDPISGHTALYWYRQSLGQGLEFLIYFQGNSAPDKSGLPSDRFSAERTGGSVSTLTIQRTQQEDSAVYLCASSLMFGLQETQYFGPGTRLLVL.

In this sample, this clone turned up a few times. The V gene is TRBV27, the J gene TRBJ1-5, with D perhaps TRBD1 (5 bases). CDR3 length: 14 amino acids. V gave up 4 bases and J gave up 13 bases, with 20 bases separating them. Germline V gives CDR1 MNHEY, CDR2 SMNVEV (reference sequence). CDR3 coding DNA: TGTGCCAGCAGTTCTATTCTATCGGACACACAACAGCATTTT. Its protein is CASSSILSDTQQHF.

The CDR3 sequence is CASSTGTGGIYNSPLHF. In DNA, the CDR3 is TGCGCCAGCAGCACAGGGACAGGGGGCATATATAATTCACCCCTCCACTTT. This chain connects TRBV5-1 to TRBJ1-6; 12 bases map to TRBD1. The CDR3 extends over 17 amino acids. J was trimmed by 4 bases and V by 4 bases; bases with no gene match: 6. Germline V gene lookup returns CDR1 SGHRS and CDR2 YFSETQ.

This chain connects TRBV28 to TRBJ2-5; D might be TRBD1 (6 bases). The ends were cut back, 3 bases at V and 3 bases at J, with 14 bases in the middle. Germline V gene data show CDR1 as MDHEN and CDR2 as SYDVKM. This CDR3 contains 15 residues. The CDR3: CASSFLAGAKETQYF. The CDR3 region has the DNA TGTGCCAGCAGTTTCCTCGCAGGGGCTAAAGAGACCCAGTACTTC.

The chain links TRBV19 to TRBJ2-1; D unresolved. Trimming removed 1 base at V and 8 bases at J, with 6 bases between. The germline V gene has CDR1 LNHDA and CDR2 SQIVND (reference sequence). This CDR3 is built from 12 residues. The CDR3 is CASSIGGYEQFF. CDR3 coding DNA: TGTGCCAGTAGTATAGGGGGATATGAGCAGTTCTTC. The variable domain in full, completed from reference TRBV19 and TRBJ2-1, reads DGGITQSPKYLFRKEGQNVTLSCEQNLNHDAMYWYRQDPGQGLRLIYYSQIVNDFQKGDIAEGYSVSREKKESFPLTVTSAQKNPTAFYLCASSIGGYEQFFGPGTRLTVL.

The chain recombines TRBV11-1 with TRBJ2-1; D is unresolved. The germline gives CDR1 SGHAT, CDR2 FQDESV (reference sequence). The CDR3 totals 14 residues. V gave up 3 bases and J gave up 3 bases, with 9 bases separating them. DNA for the CDR3: TGTGCCAGCAGCTTCCTACTACACTACAATGAGCAGTTCTTC. It yields the protein CASSFLLHYNEQFF.

The CDR3 region is CASSSDVNSPLHF. In DNA, the CDR3 is TGTGCCAGCAGCTCGGACGTAAATTCACCCCTCCACTTT. This sequence joins TRBV6-5 and TRBJ1-6; D is uncertain. The length of the CDR3 is 13 residues. CDR1 and CDR2 from the germline V gene are MNHEY and SVGAGI. Trimming pared 6 bases from V and 7 bases from J, leaving 10 bases between.

J is TRBJ2-3 and V is TRBV7-3; 7 bases agree with TRBD2. The CDR3 is made up of 15 amino acids. The ends lost 0 bases at V and 2 bases at J; junction bases unmatched: 2. The germline gives CDR1 SGHTA, CDR2 FQGTGA. CDR3 residues: CASSLTKRDTDTQYF. CDR3 nucleotide sequence: TGTGCCAGCAGCTTAACGAAGCGGGACACAGATACGCAGTATTTT.

The gene calls are TRBV7-2 and TRBJ1-1; the match to TRBD1 covers 11 bases. J was trimmed by 2 bases and V by 5 bases; bases with no gene match: 7. CDR1 and CDR2 from the germline V gene are SGHTA and FQGNSA. CDR3 length equals 16 residues. CDR3 amino acids: CASSTRTGGLNTEAFF. The CDR3 bases are TGTGCCAGCAGCACCCGGACAGGGGGCCTTAACACTGAAGCTTTCTTT.

The chain employs TRBV6-4 and TRBJ1-1; no reliable D call. Between the trimmed V and J ends, which lost 3 bases and 4 bases, there was a span of 9 bases. CDR1 is MRHNA and CDR2 is SNTAGT in the germline V gene. This CDR3 region has 13 residues. CDR3 residues: CASSEASGTEAFF. The CDR3 nucleotides are TGTGCCAGCAGTGAAGCTTCGGGCACTGAAGCTTTCTTT.

This clone came up a few times. The chain has TRBV5-1 and TRBJ2-7, with 11 bases matching TRBD2. This CDR3 spans 15 amino acids. The V gene's germline CDR1 is SGHRS and CDR2 YFSETQ. V shed 2 bases and J 2 bases; nucleotides not matched to a gene: 3. CDR3 in DNA: TGCGCCAGCAGCTTAATGACTAGCGGGACCTACGAGCAGTACTTC. The encoded protein is CASSLMTSGTYEQYF.

The chain couples TRBV7-3 to TRBJ1-1; tentative D call: TRBD1 (5 bases). V was pared by 5 bases and J by 3 bases, with 10 bases between. The CDR3 runs to 13 residues. Germline CDR1 SGHTA, CDR2 FQGTGA. CDR3 in amino acids: CASSRDGYTEAFF. The CDR3 DNA follows: TGTGCCAGCAGCCGGGACGGCTACACTGAAGCTTTCTTT.

J is TRBJ2-2 and V is TRBV10-3, with D possibly being TRBD1 or TRBD2 (5 bases each). The germline V gene has CDR1 ENHRY and CDR2 SYGVKD. The V gene lost 0 bases and the J gene lost 5 bases, with 13 bases spanning the gap. The CDR3 has 16 amino acids. The CDR3 region is CAISESKGTETGELFF. The CDR3 DNA reads TGTGCCATCAGTGAGTCGAAGGGGACGGAAACCGGGGAGCTGTTTTTT.

The V call is TRBV5-1, the J call TRBJ2-5; TRBD1 might be the D (6 bases). Germline CDR1 reads SGHRS; CDR2 reads YFSETQ. The V end was cut by 4 bases, the J end by 10 bases, with 23 bases between. The CDR3 length is 15 residues. The CDR3 nucleotides read TGCGCCAGCAGCGCGGACAGCCTTACGCAGCTCGACCAGTACTTC. Protein: CASSADSLTQLDQYF.

This sequence joins TRBV6-1 and TRBJ2-7; 7 bases fit TRBD1. The CDR3 is made up of 15 amino acids. J was trimmed by 4 bases and V by 7 bases; bases with no gene match: 13. Germline values: CDR1 MNHNS, CDR2 SASEGT. The CDR3 sequence: CASNYPGMGQYEQYF. In DNA, the CDR3 is TGTGCCAGCAACTACCCAGGGATGGGACAGTACGAGCAGTACTTC.

The chain employs TRBV7-3 and TRBJ2-5; D gene ambiguous. With the DNA end fitting TRBJ2-7 better, the J assignment may be wrong. The germline V gene encodes CDR1 SGHTA and CDR2 FQGTGA. This CDR3 is built from 15 residues. The chain's CDR3 is CASSSTPVGRDEQYF. CDR3 nucleotide sequence: TGTGCCAGCAGCTCAACCCCGGTGGGCCGCGACGAGCAGTACTTC.

J is TRBJ2-5 and V is TRBV6-1; D gene uncertain. This CDR3 comprises 13 residues. V lost 4 bases and J 1 base, leaving 7 bases between the germline ends. CDR1 and CDR2 (germline): MNHNS, SASEGT. CDR3 nucleotide sequence: TGTGCCAGCAGTGTGGCAGCCCAAGAGACCCAGTACTTC. This codes for CASSVAAQETQYF.